These 32 T cell receptor beta chains were all obtained from the same sample, sequenced in a study of T-cell reconstitution after alpha-beta-depleted transplantation in children. This sample's TCRbeta library carried unique molecular identifier barcodes. MiXCR, run by TCRdb on the PCR reads, gives a single entry per CDR3 protein. Here the sample spans 600,000 or so distinct CDR3 sequences, more than 20% being singletons. This sample comprised PBMCs, mostly from graft donor cells, obtained 360 days after TCRalphabeta/CD19-depleted stem cell transplant. The source is a boy under two years old who had a stem cell transplant for acute myeloid leukemia, so the T cells may come from the graft donor.

The chain joins TRBV4-3 to TRBJ2-7, with D tentatively TRBD1 (7 bases). The CDR3 runs to 14 residues. V was clipped by 5 bases and J by 6 bases, with 17 bases between them. Germline V lookup: CDR1 LGHNA, CDR2 YSLEER. CDR3 bases: TGCGCCAGCAGCTCTTATAGTCAGGGGGGCGAGCAGTACTTC. Its translation is CASSSYSQGGEQYF.

DNA of the CDR3: TGTGCCAGCAGTGGCGGGTGGGTCACAGATACGCAGTATTTT. Translation: CASSGGWVTDTQYF. This sequence joins TRBV28 and TRBJ2-3; tentative D call: TRBD2 (5 bases). The CDR3 is 14 residues long. V shed 5 bases and J shed 2 bases, with 11 bases lying between them. Germline V gives CDR1 MDHEN, CDR2 SYDVKM.

This chain connects TRBV15 to TRBJ2-3; 8 positions match TRBD2. In germline, CDR1 is LNHNV, CDR2 YYDKDF (reference sequence). The CDR3 loop spans 16 amino acids. V was clipped by 5 bases and J by 1 base; unmatched bases: 8. CDR3: CATSARGGRGTDTQYF. The CDR3, as DNA: TGTGCCACCAGCGCCCGGGGGGGCCGCGGCACAGATACGCAGTATTTT.

V and J are TRBV12-3 or TRBV12-4 and TRBJ2-3; a weak D match, TRBD2 (6 bases). The CDR3 length is 15 residues. Trimming removed 6 bases at V and 2 bases at J, with 15 bases between. The CDR3 region has the DNA TGTGCCAGCAGCCCGCCGGGGGATTTCACAGATACGCAGTATTTT. This encodes CASSPPGDFTDTQYF.

This clonotype has just a few counts. This sequence joins TRBV29-1 and TRBJ1-4; TRBD1 is a possible D gene (5 bases). The V gene's germline CDR1 is SQVTM and CDR2 ANQGSEA. Trimming took off 6 bases at V and 3 bases at J, with 14 bases between the two ends. The CDR3 sequence is 14 residues long. CDR3 region: CSVRTQGPNEKLFF. CDR3 DNA sequence: TGCAGCGTCAGGACCCAGGGCCCTAATGAAAAACTGTTTTTT.

The gene calls are TRBV7-3 and TRBJ2-1; the D gene is possibly TRBD2 (6 bases). The germline V gene has CDR1 SGHTA and CDR2 FQGTGA. The CDR3 is 12 residues long. Trimming removed 3 bases at V and 10 bases at J, with 10 bases between. Here the CDR3 reads CASSFLRGEQFF. CDR3 in DNA: TGTGCCAGCAGCTTCCTCCGGGGGGAGCAGTTCTTC.

The chain carries TRBV20-1 and TRBJ1-2; D is uncertain. CDR1 is DFQATT, CDR2 SNEGSKA, per germline (reference sequence). This CDR3 is 9 amino acids long. V dropped 6 bases and J dropped 11 bases, with 10 bases sitting between them. The CDR3: CSAPRPYTF. Written as DNA, the CDR3 is TGCAGTGCCCCCAGGCCATACACCTTC.

The chain uses TRBV20-1 and TRBJ2-7, with D tentatively TRBD1 (6 bases). In germline, CDR1 is DFQATT, CDR2 SNEGSKA (reference sequence). The CDR3 sequence is 13 residues long. CDR3 loop: CSGTLGVCYEQYV. The DNA for the CDR3 is TGCAGCGGGACACTCGGGGTTTGCTACGAGCAGTACGTC.

This clonotype was observed many times. This chain joins TRBV6-5 and TRBJ2-5; 11 bases line up with TRBD1. The CDR3 is 16 amino acids. V lost 6 bases to trimming and J lost 4 bases; unmatched junction nucleotides: 10. The germline gives CDR1 MNHEY, CDR2 SVGAGI. CDR3 sequence reads: CASSRDRGIGGETQYF. In nucleotides, the CDR3 is TGTGCCAGCAGCCGGGACAGGGGGATCGGTGGAGAGACCCAGTACTTC.

This sequence joins TRBV3-1 and TRBJ2-1, with a weak D call TRBD2 (5 bases). Germline CDR1 is LGHDT and CDR2 is YNNKEL (reference sequence). This CDR3 is 14 amino acids long. Deletions cut 4 bases from V and 9 bases from J, with 16 bases between. CDR3 region: CASSPAPDSIEQFF. Here the CDR3 DNA reads TGTGCCAGCAGCCCGGCGCCGGACTCAATTGAGCAGTTCTTC.

This CDR3 is CSASRDGPFYEQYF. The CDR3, as DNA: TGCAGTGCTAGTAGGGACGGACCCTTCTACGAGCAGTACTTC. This chain joins TRBV20-1 and TRBJ2-7; D may be TRBD1 or TRBD2 (5 bases each). The CDR3 extends over 14 amino acids. The ends were cut back, 3 bases at V and 3 bases at J, with 15 bases in the middle. CDR1 and CDR2 from the germline V gene are DFQATT and SNEGSKA (reference sequence).

A word on this clonotype: At one of its ends the junction is not consistent with the germline gene, which may arise from a read error. The V gene is TRBV6-2 or TRBV6-3, the J gene TRBJ2-1; D possibly corresponds to TRBD2 (6 bases). The CDR3 totals 17 residues. Germline loops: CDR1 MNHEY, CDR2 SVGEGT. Here the CDR3 DNA reads TGTGCCAACAGTTACTCGAATGCAGGTTGGAGGGCTAAGGAGCAGTTCTTC. Amino acid sequence: CANSYSNAGWRAKEQFF.

This clonotype was seen repeatedly, ten times or more. J is TRBJ2-5 and V is TRBV5-6; 7 nucleotides line up with TRBD1. V gave up 0 bases and J gave up 3 bases; unmatched junction bases: 2. The CDR3 loop spans 14 amino acids. Germline V gene data show CDR1 as SGHDT and CDR2 as YYEEEE. The CDR3 sequence: CASSLVGTEETQYF. As DNA, the CDR3 is TGTGCCAGCAGCTTGGTCGGGACAGAAGAGACCCAGTACTTC.

The chain couples TRBV20-1 to TRBJ2-1; D unresolved. V shed 3 bases and J shed 9 bases, with 15 bases lying between them. The V gene's germline CDR1 is DFQATT and CDR2 SNEGSKA (reference sequence). This CDR3 is built from 13 residues. The CDR3 sequence is CSARGVGFSEQFF. The CDR3 coding sequence is TGCAGTGCTAGGGGCGTAGGTTTTAGTGAGCAGTTCTTC.

This clonotype was seen a few times. The chain recombines TRBV6-5 with TRBJ1-5; D remains ambiguous. The length of the CDR3 is 15 residues. Per the germline V gene, CDR1 is MNHEY and CDR2 is SVGAGI. V lost 4 bases and J 4 bases, leaving 14 bases between the germline ends. CDR3 DNA: TGTGCCAGCAGTTCCCCCGACGAAGGTAATCAGCCCCAGCATTTT. Protein: CASSSPDEGNQPQHF.

This clonotype was observed at least ten times. The chain combines TRBV7-2 with TRBJ2-5, with 8 bases lining up with TRBD2. The V gene's germline CDR1 is SGHTA and CDR2 FQGNSA. After removal of 0 bases from V and 6 bases from J, the junction contained 9 bases not matched to a gene. This CDR3 is built from 16 residues. CDR3 coding DNA: TGTGCCAGCAGCTTAGCAACGGCGGGGGGATTAAAGACCCAGTACTTC. Translating it yields CASSLATAGGLKTQYF.

The gene calls are TRBV4-3 and TRBJ2-1; 7 positions agree with TRBD1. The V and J ends lost 1 base and 1 base, in that order; junction bases with no gene match: 4. The germline V gene has CDR1 LGHNA and CDR2 YSLEER. The CDR3 has 16 amino acids. CDR3 DNA: TGCGCCAGCAGCCAAGGAATCAGGGGGTCCTACAATGAGCAGTTCTTC. Translated, it gives CASSQGIRGSYNEQFF.

This clonotype was detected once. The V call is TRBV6-1, the J call TRBJ2-5; 8 positions agree with TRBD1. Germline loops: CDR1 MNHNS, CDR2 SASEGT. The CDR3 is made up of 14 amino acids. V shed 7 bases and J 0 bases; nucleotides not matched to a gene: 4. CDR3 region: CASIDRGYQETQYF. CDR3 nucleotide sequence: TGTGCCAGCATTGACAGGGGATACCAAGAGACCCAGTACTTC.

This clonotype was detected ten times or more. DNA of the CDR3: TGCGCCAGCAGCTTTTTCGGGGTTTCCTACGAGCAGTACTTC. Its protein product is CASSFFGVSYEQYF. The chain uses TRBV5-1 and TRBJ2-7; a possible D gene is TRBD2 (5 bases). Germline V gives CDR1 SGHRS, CDR2 YFSETQ. V was clipped by 2 bases and J by 1 base, with 10 bases between them. The CDR3 sequence is 14 residues long.

This clonotype was picked up many times. The chain has TRBV24-1 and TRBJ2-5, with TRBD2 identical over 8 bases. Looked up from germline, CDR1 is KGHDR and CDR2 is SFDVKD. V trimming: 3 bases; J trimming: 0 bases; junction bases outside the gene matches: 2. The CDR3 spans 15 residues. The CDR3 loop is CATSDPRGDQETQYF. CDR3 sequence (DNA): TGTGCCACCAGTGATCCGCGGGGGGACCAAGAGACCCAGTACTTC.

The gene calls are TRBV30 and TRBJ1-6; a weak D match, TRBD1 (6 bases). Between the trimmed V and J ends, which lost 3 bases and 13 bases, there was a span of 16 bases. The CDR3 has 13 amino acids. Germline lookup yields CDR1 GTSNPN and CDR2 SVGIG (reference sequence). The CDR3 here is CAWRGQGTLPLHF. The CDR3 DNA sequence: TGTGCCTGGAGAGGTCAGGGGACCTTGCCCCTCCACTTT.

This clonotype was picked up a small number of times. V gene TRBV6-5 combines with J gene TRBJ2-1; D remains unclear. Trimming pared 0 bases from V and 2 bases from J, leaving 11 bases between. Per the germline V gene, CDR1 is MNHEY and CDR2 is SVGAGI. The CDR3 runs 16 residues. The CDR3 DNA reads TGTGCCAGCAGTTACTCGATTGGGCGACCCTACAATGAGCAGTTCTTC. Its protein is CASSYSIGRPYNEQFF.

Details on this clonotype: A read error may explain this, as a much larger clone is one base away. CDR3 sequence reads: CTSRALLAGGPTSTDTQYF. Here the CDR3 DNA reads TGTACCAGCAGGGCGCTCCTAGCGGGGGGACCTACTAGCACAGATACGCAGTATTTT. V is TRBV12-3 or TRBV12-4 and J is TRBJ2-3, with TRBD2 matching over 11 bases. This CDR3 comprises 19 residues.

This clonotype was detected many times. The gene calls are TRBV20-1 and TRBJ1-6; D is ambiguous. Germline-derived CDR1 and CDR2 are DFQATT and SNEGSKA (reference sequence). CDR3 length: 13 amino acids. V lost 3 bases to trimming and J lost 7 bases, with 10 bases between them. The CDR3 protein is CSARVAHNSPLHF. As DNA, the CDR3 is TGCAGTGCTAGGGTGGCCCACAATTCACCCCTCCACTTT.

Written as DNA, the CDR3 is TGTGCCAGCAGTTACGGTCTGGCGGGGAGCTCCTACAATGAGCAGTTCTTC. As protein: CASSYGLAGSSYNEQFF. The chain carries TRBV6-2 or TRBV6-3 and TRBJ2-1; possibly TRBD2 for D (6 bases). CDR1 and CDR2 from the germline V gene are MNHEY and SVGEGT. The CDR3 totals 17 residues. The ends were cut back, 2 bases at V and 0 bases at J, with 14 bases in the middle.

The chain couples TRBV12-3 or TRBV12-4 to TRBJ2-2; D gene ambiguous. V gave up 2 bases and J gave up 3 bases, with 4 bases separating them. The CDR3 covers 13 residues. The CDR3 coding sequence is TGTGCCAGCAGTTTACACGACACCGGGGAGCTGTTTTTT. Protein sequence: CASSLHDTGELFF.

This clonotype has a handful of counts. V usage is TRBV4-3 and J usage is TRBJ2-7; D gene ambiguous. Germline lookup yields CDR1 LGHNA and CDR2 YSLEER. Trimming shortened V by 0 bases and J by 2 bases, and 17 bases separated the two germline ends. CDR3 length: 17 amino acids. CDR3 coding DNA: TGCGCCAGCAGCCAAGATCTTCCCACAGCAAACACCTACGAGCAGTACTTC. Translation gives CASSQDLPTANTYEQYF.

The rearrangement uses TRBV7-2 and TRBJ2-3; D is perhaps TRBD2 (6 bases). V shed 7 bases and J shed 6 bases, with 11 bases lying between them. The germline gives CDR1 SGHTA, CDR2 FQGNSA. The CDR3 is 12 residues long. CDR3 residues: CASTVGLDTQYF. In DNA form, the CDR3 reads TGTGCCAGCACCGTGGGACTGGATACGCAGTATTTT.

This clonotype occurred a few times. The CDR3 sequence is CASSLPSGQYGYTF. The CDR3 bases are TGTGCCAGCAGCTTACCCTCCGGACAGTATGGCTACACCTTC. V usage is TRBV7-9 and J usage is TRBJ1-2, with D possibly being TRBD1 (6 bases). Germline values: CDR1 SEHNR, CDR2 FQNEAQ (reference sequence). This CDR3 is 14 amino acids long. Trimming stripped 2 bases from V and 5 bases from J, with 12 bases between.

This clonotype was counted at least ten times. The V call is TRBV5-6, the J call TRBJ2-2; D ambiguous. CDR1 and CDR2 (germline): SGHDT, YYEEEE. This CDR3 is built from 14 residues. V lost 0 bases to trimming and J lost 7 bases, with 10 bases between them. CDR3 bases: TGTGCCAGCAGCTTGGGAAGGCAGGACGGGGAGCTGTTTTTT. Translated, it gives CASSLGRQDGELFF.

This chain joins TRBV28 and TRBJ2-5, with D possibly matching TRBD2 (6 bases). Deletions cut 7 bases from V and 1 base from J, with 19 bases between. From germline, CDR1 is MDHEN and CDR2 SYDVKM. There are 16 residues in the CDR3. CDR3 coding DNA: TGTGCCAGCAATGTTTGGGGGGAAGAAGGCCAAGAGACCCAGTACTTC. Translating it yields CASNVWGEEGQETQYF.

This clonotype was seen more than once but under ten times. The chain has TRBV6-1 and TRBJ2-6; 8 bases align to TRBD1. Trimming at V came to 6 bases and at J to 1 base, leaving 11 bases not matched to a gene. CDR1 MNHNS and CDR2 SASEGT come from the germline V gene. The CDR3 is 18 residues long. This CDR3 reads CASRPRQGIGSGANVLTF. The DNA for the CDR3 is TGTGCCAGCAGACCAAGACAGGGGATTGGGTCTGGGGCCAACGTCCTGACTTTC.